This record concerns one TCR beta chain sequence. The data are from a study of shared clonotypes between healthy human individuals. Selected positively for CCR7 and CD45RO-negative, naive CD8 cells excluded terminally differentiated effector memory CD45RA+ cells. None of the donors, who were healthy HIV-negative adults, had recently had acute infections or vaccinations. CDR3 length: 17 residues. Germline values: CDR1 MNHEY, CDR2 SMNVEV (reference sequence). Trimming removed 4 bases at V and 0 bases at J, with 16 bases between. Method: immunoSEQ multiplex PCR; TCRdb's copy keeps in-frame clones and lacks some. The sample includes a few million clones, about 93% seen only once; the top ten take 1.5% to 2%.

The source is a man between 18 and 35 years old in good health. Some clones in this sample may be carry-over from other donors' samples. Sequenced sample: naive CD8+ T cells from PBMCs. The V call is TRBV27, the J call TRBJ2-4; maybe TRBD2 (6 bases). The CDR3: CASSWGVVDLAKNIQYF. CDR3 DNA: TGTGCCAGCAGTTGGGGGGTAGTGGATCTAGCCAAAAACATTCAGTACTTC.